This T cell receptor beta chain was profiled in a study of T cell repertoires in cytomegalovirus infection. Turning to the study itself: Public TCR beta signatures marked donors with CMV infection and the matching HLA.

On this clonotype itself: Its antigen is not identified.

TCRdb re-called the reads through MiXCR, storing one row per CDR3 protein. The sample shows 400,000 to 600,000 distinct CDR3 sequences, under 55% of them seen only once. With 3 bases removed from V and 6 bases from J, the gap between germline ends came to 18 bases. Germline assignment: CDR1 DFQATT and CDR2 SNEGSKA (reference sequence). The CDR3 sequence is 15 residues long. This receptor was identified in a human donor in good health (CMV status not recorded). Some clones in this sample may be carry-over from other donors' samples. Sequencing used cultured PBMCs, obtained from culture after CMV antigen stimulation. V and J are TRBV20-1 and TRBJ2-1; D not resolved. CDR3 loop: CSASSASGRVNEQFF. The CDR3 DNA reads TGCAGTGCTAGTTCTGCTAGTGGCCGGGTCAATGAGCAGTTCTTC.